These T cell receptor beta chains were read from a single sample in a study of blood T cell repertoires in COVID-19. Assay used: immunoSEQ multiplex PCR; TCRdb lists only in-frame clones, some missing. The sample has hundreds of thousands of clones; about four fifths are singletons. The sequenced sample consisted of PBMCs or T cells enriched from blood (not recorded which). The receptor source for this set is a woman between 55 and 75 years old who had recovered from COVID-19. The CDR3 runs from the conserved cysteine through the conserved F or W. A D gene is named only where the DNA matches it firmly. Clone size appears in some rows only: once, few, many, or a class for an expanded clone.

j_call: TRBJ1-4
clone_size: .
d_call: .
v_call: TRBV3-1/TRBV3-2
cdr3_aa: CASSLQGNEKLFF
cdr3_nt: TGTGCCAGCAGCCTTCAGGGAAACGAAAAACTGTTTTTT

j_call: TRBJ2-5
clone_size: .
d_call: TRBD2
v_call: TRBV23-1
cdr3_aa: CASRPESPGGQYF
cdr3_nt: TGCGCCAGCAGACCCGAGTCCCCGGGGGGCCAGTACTTC

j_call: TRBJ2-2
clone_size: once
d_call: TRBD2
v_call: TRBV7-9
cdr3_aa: CASTLSGGYTGELFF
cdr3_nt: TGTGCCAGCACCCTTAGCGGGGGCTACACCGGGGAGCTGTTTTTT

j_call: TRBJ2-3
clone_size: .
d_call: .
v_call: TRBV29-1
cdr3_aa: CSVAPNPDTQYF
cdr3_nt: TGCAGCGTTGCCCCTAATCCAGATACGCAGTATTTT

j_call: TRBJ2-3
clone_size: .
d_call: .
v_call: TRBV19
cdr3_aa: CASSIATRTDTQYF
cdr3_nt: TGTGCCAGTAGTATAGCTACCCGCACAGATACGCAGTATTTT

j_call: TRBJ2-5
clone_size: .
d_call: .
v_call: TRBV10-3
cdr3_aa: CAISAQLQETQYF
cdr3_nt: TGTGCCATCAGTGCACAGCTCCAAGAGACCCAGTACTTC

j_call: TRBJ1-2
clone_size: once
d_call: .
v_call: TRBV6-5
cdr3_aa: CASSTLAYGYTF
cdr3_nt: TGTGCCAGCAGTACCCTGGCCTATGGCTACACCTTC

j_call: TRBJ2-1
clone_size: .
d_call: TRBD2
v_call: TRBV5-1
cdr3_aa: CASSSRTSGSGRGNEQFF
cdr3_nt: TGCGCCAGCAGCTCCCGGACTAGCGGGAGTGGACGGGGGAATGAGCAGTTCTTC

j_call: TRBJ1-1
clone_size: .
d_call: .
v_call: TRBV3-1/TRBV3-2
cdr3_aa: CASSQPNSGNTEAFF
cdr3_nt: TGTGCCAGCAGCCAACCTAACAGCGGGAACACTGAAGCTTTCTTT

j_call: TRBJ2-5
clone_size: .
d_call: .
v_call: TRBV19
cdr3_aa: CASRGGHQSSAETQYF
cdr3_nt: TGTGCCAGTAGGGGGGGTCACCAATCGAGTGCGGAGACCCAGTACTTC

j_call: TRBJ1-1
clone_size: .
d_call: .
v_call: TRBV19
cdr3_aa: CASSRGGRGTEAFF
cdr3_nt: TGTGCCAGTAGTAGAGGGGGAAGAGGAACTGAAGCTTTCTTT

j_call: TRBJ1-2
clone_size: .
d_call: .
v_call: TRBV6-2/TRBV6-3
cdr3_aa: CASSSHGEGSYGYTF
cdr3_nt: TGTGCCAGCAGCTCCCACGGGGAAGGGAGCTATGGCTACACCTTC

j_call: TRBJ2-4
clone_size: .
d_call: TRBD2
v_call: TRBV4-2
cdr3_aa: CASSLRGTSGGLAKNIQYF
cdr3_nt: TGTGCCAGCAGCCTTAGAGGGACTAGCGGGGGACTAGCCAAAAACATTCAGTACTTC

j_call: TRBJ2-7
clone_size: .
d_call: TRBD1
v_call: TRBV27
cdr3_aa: CASSLGRTGGSYEQYF
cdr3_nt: TGTGCCAGCAGTTTGGGGAGGACAGGGGGATCCTACGAGCAGTACTTC

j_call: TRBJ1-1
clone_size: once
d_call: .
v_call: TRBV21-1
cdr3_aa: CASSKNDRANTEAFF
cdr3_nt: TGTGCCAGCAGCAAAAACGACAGGGCAAACACTGAAGCTTTCTTT

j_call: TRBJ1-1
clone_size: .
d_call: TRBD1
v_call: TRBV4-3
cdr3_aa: CASSQDHRGTEAFF
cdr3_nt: TGCGCCAGCAGCCAAGATCACAGGGGCACTGAAGCTTTCTTT

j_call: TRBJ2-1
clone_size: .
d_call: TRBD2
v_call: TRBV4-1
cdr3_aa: CASSPPMSGLAGFYNEQFF
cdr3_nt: TGCGCCAGCAGCCCCCCCATGTCGGGACTAGCGGGTTTCTACAATGAGCAGTTCTTC

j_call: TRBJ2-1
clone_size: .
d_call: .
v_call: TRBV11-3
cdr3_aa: CASSRGTGEVLNEQFF
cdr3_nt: TGTGCCAGCAGTCGTGGTACGGGGGAGGTTTTGAATGAGCAGTTCTTC

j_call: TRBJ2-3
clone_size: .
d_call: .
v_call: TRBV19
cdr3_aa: CASSHLGGNTDTQYF
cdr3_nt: TGTGCCAGTAGCCACCTAGGAGGGAACACAGATACGCAGTATTTT

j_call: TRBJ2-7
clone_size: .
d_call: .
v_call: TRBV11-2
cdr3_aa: CASSPTTQPYEQYF
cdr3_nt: TGTGCCAGCAGCCCGACGACACAACCCTACGAGCAGTACTTC

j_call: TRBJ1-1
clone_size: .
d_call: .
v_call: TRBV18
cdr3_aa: CASSPSYTEAFF
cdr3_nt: TGTGCCAGCTCACCCTCGTACACTGAAGCTTTCTTT

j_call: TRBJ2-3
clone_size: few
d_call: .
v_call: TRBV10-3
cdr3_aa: CAISESFQATLADTQYF
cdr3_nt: TGTGCCATCAGTGAGTCGTTTCAGGCAACTTTGGCAGATACGCAGTATTTT

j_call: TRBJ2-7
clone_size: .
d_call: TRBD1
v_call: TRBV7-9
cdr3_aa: CASNSPTGSYEQYF
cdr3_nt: TGTGCCAGCAATAGTCCGACAGGGTCCTACGAGCAGTACTTC

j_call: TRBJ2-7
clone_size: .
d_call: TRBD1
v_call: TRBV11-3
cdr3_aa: CASSSGTGTYEQYF
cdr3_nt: TGTGCCAGCAGCTCCGGGACAGGGACCTACGAGCAGTACTTC

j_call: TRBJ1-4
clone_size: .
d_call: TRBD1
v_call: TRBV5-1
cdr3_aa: CASSLVTGGNEKLFF
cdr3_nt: TGCGCCAGCAGCTTGGTGACAGGGGGTAATGAAAAACTGTTTTTT

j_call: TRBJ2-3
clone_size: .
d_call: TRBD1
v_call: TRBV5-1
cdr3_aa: CASSPGQEADTQYF
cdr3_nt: TGCGCCAGCAGCCCGGGACAGGAGGCAGATACGCAGTATTTT

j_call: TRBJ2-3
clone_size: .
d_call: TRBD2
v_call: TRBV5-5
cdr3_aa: CASSPQSGRAGTDTQYF
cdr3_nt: TGTGCCAGCAGCCCCCAAAGCGGGAGGGCGGGCACAGATACGCAGTATTTT

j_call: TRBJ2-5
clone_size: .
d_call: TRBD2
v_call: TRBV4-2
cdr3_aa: CASSQAGTRGETQYF
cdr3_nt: TGTGCCAGCAGCCAAGCCGGGACTAGGGGGGAGACCCAGTACTTC

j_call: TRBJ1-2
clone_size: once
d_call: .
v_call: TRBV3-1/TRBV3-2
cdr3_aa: CASSHPWGGDYGYTF
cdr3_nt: TGTGCCAGCAGCCATCCCTGGGGAGGGGATTATGGCTACACCTTC

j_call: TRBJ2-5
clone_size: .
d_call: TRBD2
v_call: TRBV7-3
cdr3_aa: CASSSGGLAEETQYF
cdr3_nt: TGTGCCAGCAGCTCCGGGGGACTAGCCGAAGAGACCCAGTACTTC